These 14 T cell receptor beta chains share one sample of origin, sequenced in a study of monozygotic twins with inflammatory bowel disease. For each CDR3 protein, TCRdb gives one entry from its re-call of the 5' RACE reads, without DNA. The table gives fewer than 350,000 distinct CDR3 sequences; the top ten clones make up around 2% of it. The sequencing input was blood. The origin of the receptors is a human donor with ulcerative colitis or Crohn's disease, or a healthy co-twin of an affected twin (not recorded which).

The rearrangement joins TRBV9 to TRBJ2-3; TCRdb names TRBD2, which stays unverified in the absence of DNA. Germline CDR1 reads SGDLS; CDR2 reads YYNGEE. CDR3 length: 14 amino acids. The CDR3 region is CASSVRGFTDTQYF.

The CDR3 is CSVEALAGGYEQYF. The gene calls are TRBV29-1 and TRBJ2-7; with no DNA, the TCRdb D assignment of TRBD2 cannot be verified. The CDR3 consists of 14 residues. The germline V gene has CDR1 SQVTM and CDR2 ANQGSEA.

CDR3 region: CSAKGVSTGGTDTQYF. The chain recombines TRBV20-1 with TRBJ2-3. Per the germline V gene, CDR1 is DFQATT and CDR2 is SNEGSKA (reference sequence). The CDR3 contains 16 residues.

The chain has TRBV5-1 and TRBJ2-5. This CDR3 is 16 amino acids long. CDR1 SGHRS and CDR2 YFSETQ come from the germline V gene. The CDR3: CASSSQGLWYQETQYF.

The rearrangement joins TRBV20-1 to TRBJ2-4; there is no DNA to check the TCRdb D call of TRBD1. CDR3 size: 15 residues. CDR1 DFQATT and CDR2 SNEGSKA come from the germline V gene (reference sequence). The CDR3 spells CSALSGTSGKNIQYF.

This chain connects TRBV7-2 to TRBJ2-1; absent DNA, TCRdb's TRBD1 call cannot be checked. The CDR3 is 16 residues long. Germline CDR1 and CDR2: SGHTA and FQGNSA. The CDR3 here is CASSSTPGRGYNEQFF.

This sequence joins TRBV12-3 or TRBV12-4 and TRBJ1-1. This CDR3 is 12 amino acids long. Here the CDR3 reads CASRPLDTEAFF.

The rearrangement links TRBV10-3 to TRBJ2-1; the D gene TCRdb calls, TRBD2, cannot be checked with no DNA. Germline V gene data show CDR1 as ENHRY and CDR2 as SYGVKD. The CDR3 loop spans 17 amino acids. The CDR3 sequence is CAISAPREGRSYNEQFF.

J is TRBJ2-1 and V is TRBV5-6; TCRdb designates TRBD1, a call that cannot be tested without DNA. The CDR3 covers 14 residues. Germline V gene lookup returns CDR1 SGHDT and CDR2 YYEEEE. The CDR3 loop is CASITGTEIGAQFF.

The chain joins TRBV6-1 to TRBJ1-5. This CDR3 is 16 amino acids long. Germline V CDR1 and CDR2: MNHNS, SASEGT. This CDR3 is CASKSGRKDSNQPQHF.

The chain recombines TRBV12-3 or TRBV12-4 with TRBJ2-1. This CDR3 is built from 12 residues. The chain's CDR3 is CASLYEVNEQFF.

CDR3: CASSLLSGNSPLHF. The chain carries TRBV5-1 and TRBJ1-6. The V gene's germline CDR1 is SGHRS and CDR2 YFSETQ. There are 14 residues in the CDR3.

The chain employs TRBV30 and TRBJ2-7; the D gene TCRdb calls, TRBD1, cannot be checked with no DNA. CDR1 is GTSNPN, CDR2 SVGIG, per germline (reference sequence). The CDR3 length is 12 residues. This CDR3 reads CAWSRDRYEQYF.

CDR3 in amino acids: CASSPGTGAATQYF. V and J are TRBV7-6 and TRBJ2-3; without DNA, the TCRdb call of TRBD1 cannot be checked. The CDR3 consists of 14 residues. The germline V gene encodes CDR1 SGHVS and CDR2 FNYEAQ.